The 16 T cell receptor beta chains given below trace back to one sample, sequenced in a study of Ad26.COV2.S vaccination and SARS-CoV-2 variants. The data were produced by immunoSEQ multiplex PCR, yet TCRdb's version contains in-frame clones alone and is incomplete. This sample carries a few hundred thousand clones, 92% of them seen once, and the ten largest clones take 1.5% to 2%. Treatment meaning: approximately 18 received Ad26.COV2.S at low or high dose, single or two shots; 5 received placebo; per-sample allocation not given. All samples were drawn on day 63, counting from the first vaccine or placebo injection. The sample consisted of peripheral blood, taken in a trial of Ad26.COV2.S vaccine versus placebo. These receptors came from a person between 18 and 65 years old who received the Ad26.COV2.S COVID-19 vaccine or a placebo.

The chain uses TRBV11-2 and TRBJ2-1; no firm D call. V was shortened by 1 base and J by 6 bases, with 13 bases between the two germline ends. The CDR3 is made up of 15 amino acids. The germline V gene has CDR1 SGHAT and CDR2 FQNNGV. The CDR3 DNA reads TGTGCCAGCAGCTTAGTAGGGCTAGTCGGCAATGAGCAGTTCTTC. Translating gives CASSLVGLVGNEQFF.

This chain uses TRBV5-4 with TRBJ1-2; no definite D call. Trimming stripped 4 bases from V and 4 bases from J, with 14 bases between. The CDR3 runs 14 residues. CDR1 is SGHNT, CDR2 YYREEE, per germline (reference sequence). DNA of the CDR3: TGTGCCAGCAGCCACGTAGGATCGAGCTATGGCTACACCTTC. This gives the protein CASSHVGSSYGYTF.

This clone was seen once. The chain has TRBV5-8 and TRBJ1-4; 12 bases line up with TRBD1. The ends lost 3 bases at V and 0 bases at J; junction bases unmatched: 9. This CDR3 region has 19 residues. The germline gives CDR1 SGHTS, CDR2 YDEGEE. The CDR3 DNA sequence: TGTGCCAGCAGCTGGGGGACAGGGGGCGTCCCCGCAACTAATGAAAAACTGTTTTTT. It encodes CASSWGTGGVPATNEKLFF.

The CDR3 protein is CASSVNKNTEAFF. In nucleotides, the CDR3 is TGTGCCAGCAGCGTAAACAAGAACACTGAAGCTTTCTTT. The chain is built from TRBV7-8 and TRBJ1-1; D gene unclear. This CDR3 comprises 13 residues. Germline assignment: CDR1 SGHVS and CDR2 FQNEAQ. V was shortened by 5 bases and J by 1 base, with 8 bases between the two germline ends.

Notes on this clone: Other nucleotide sequences in the sample specify the same CDR3. This CDR3 is CASSIGQGYEQYF. CDR3 bases: TGTGCCAGTAGTATTGGTCAGGGGTACGAGCAGTACTTC. The J gene is TRBJ2-7, the V gene TRBV19; D might be TRBD1 (6 bases). CDR3 length: 13 amino acids. Looked up from germline, CDR1 is LNHDA and CDR2 is SQIVND (reference sequence). V dropped 3 bases and J dropped 4 bases, with 10 bases sitting between them.

CDR3 sequence: CATQGYNEQFF. CDR3 in DNA: TGTGCCACCCAGGGATACAATGAGCAGTTCTTC. The V and J genes are TRBV19 and TRBJ2-1; TRBD1 might be the D (5 bases). This CDR3 has 11 amino acids. Germline CDR1 is LNHDA and CDR2 is SQIVND (reference sequence). V lost 10 bases to trimming and J lost 4 bases, with 8 bases between them.

V is TRBV7-2 and J is TRBJ1-4; D gene unclear. In germline, CDR1 is SGHTA, CDR2 FQGNSA. This CDR3 comprises 14 residues. The V end was cut by 3 bases, the J end by 0 bases, with 5 bases between. In DNA form, the CDR3 reads TGTGCCAGCAGCTTCGATGCAACTAATGAAAAACTGTTTTTT. Translating gives CASSFDATNEKLFF.

The chain is built from TRBV6-6 and TRBJ1-1; 7 bases fit TRBD1. The CDR3 extends over 14 amino acids. V lost 6 bases to trimming and J lost 1 base; unmatched junction nucleotides: 5. Germline V gene lookup returns CDR1 MNHNY and CDR2 SVGAGI (reference sequence). CDR3 in DNA: TGTGCCAGCAGACGGACAGGCCCGAACACTGAAGCTTTCTTT. Protein sequence: CASRRTGPNTEAFF.

This clone was picked up a small number of times. The genes are TRBV6-1 and TRBJ1-4; possible D gene TRBD1, 5 bases. CDR1 and CDR2 (germline): MNHNS, SASEGT. The length of the CDR3 is 16 residues. Trimming shortened V by 1 base and J by 8 bases, and 17 bases separated the two germline ends. CDR3 DNA sequence: TGTGCCAGCAGTGAAGGTGGTAAGGGGATCGGGGAAAAACTGTTTTTT. It specifies CASSEGGKGIGEKLFF.

This chain uses TRBV7-6 with TRBJ1-4, with D perhaps TRBD1 (5 bases). This CDR3 region has 15 residues. Germline lookup yields CDR1 SGHVS and CDR2 FNYEAQ. V gave up 2 bases and J gave up 8 bases, with 15 bases separating them. CDR3 coding DNA: TGTGCCAGCAGCTTAAAGTTGGAGGGACGAGAAAAACTGTTTTTT. It encodes CASSLKLEGREKLFF.

The chain is built from TRBV6-6 and TRBJ2-7, with a tentative D call TRBD1 (6 bases). The CDR3 length is 16 residues. The germline V gene has CDR1 MNHNY and CDR2 SVGAGI (reference sequence). The V gene lost 2 bases and the J gene lost 2 bases, with 16 bases spanning the gap. CDR3 sequence: CASSYHRQVGTYEQYF. The CDR3 DNA is TGTGCCAGCAGTTACCACCGACAGGTGGGGACCTACGAGCAGTACTTC.

The count of this clone is one. J is TRBJ1-5 and V is TRBV7-8, with D perhaps matching TRBD1 (6 bases). This CDR3 spans 14 amino acids. In germline, CDR1 is SGHVS, CDR2 FQNEAQ. The germline V and J ends were trimmed by 7 bases and 0 bases, with 10 bases remaining between them. CDR3 in amino acids: CASTLGGSNQPQHF. Written as DNA, the CDR3 is TGTGCCAGCACCCTAGGGGGTAGCAATCAGCCCCAGCATTTT. Together with reference TRBV7-8 and TRBJ1-5, the CDR3 gives the full variable domain: GAGVSQSPRYKVAKRGQDVALRCDPISGHVSLFWYQQALGQGPEFLTYFQNEAQLDKSGLPSDRFFAERPEGSVSTLKIQRTQQEDSAVYLCASTLGGSNQPQHFGDGTRLSIL.

The genes are TRBV5-1 and TRBJ2-6; 8 bases are shared with TRBD1. The CDR3 has 18 amino acids. V lost 3 bases and J lost 0; bases outside the gene matches: 8. Germline V gives CDR1 SGHRS, CDR2 YFSETQ. Here the CDR3 reads CASSSTAGGNSGANVLTF. In DNA form, the CDR3 reads TGCGCCAGCAGCTCCACCGCAGGGGGCAACTCTGGGGCCAACGTCCTGACTTTC.

The CDR3 nucleotides are TGTGCCAGCAGCCCGGTCTTAGCCGGTGAAGCTTTCTTT. It encodes CASSPVLAGEAFF. The chain links TRBV12-3 or TRBV12-4 to TRBJ1-1; no firm D call. Trimming took off 6 bases at V and 7 bases at J, with 15 bases between the two ends. CDR3 length equals 13 residues.

V usage is TRBV7-2 and J usage is TRBJ1-2, with a tentative D call TRBD1 (5 bases). The CDR3 is 15 residues long. Germline V gene sequence: CDR1 SGHTA, CDR2 FQGNSA. V was cut by 5 bases and J by 4 bases, with 17 bases left in between. The CDR3 sequence: CASSPQAGLGYGYTF. CDR3 sequence (DNA): TGTGCCAGCAGCCCACAAGCAGGGTTGGGCTATGGCTACACCTTC.

J is TRBJ1-2 and V is TRBV4-3, with TRBD1 matching over 7 bases. J lost 8 bases, V lost 0 bases, and 6 bases had no gene match. The CDR3 contains 14 residues. Germline CDR1 and CDR2: LGHNA and YSLEER. CDR3 amino acids: CASSQDLTGQGYTF. For the CDR3, the DNA is TGCGCCAGCAGCCAAGATCTGACAGGGCAAGGCTACACCTTC.